This note documents a single T cell receptor (beta chain) sequence. Its antigen is not known. The junction shows a germline mismatch at one end, possibly a read error. Co-extraction of both nucleic acids (RNA and DNA) used roughly 20-34 mg of unsorted bulk tissue. These patients lived with chronic HBV infection and had never been treated. The authors made TCR beta cDNA from roughly 480 ng total RNA with a constant-region primer. ARM-PCR was slightly modified, and three nested multiplex PCR rounds with it gave rise to the TCR beta libraries. In the first two PCR rounds, TRBV1-TRBV30 forward primers were paired with a C-beta reverse primer, and each round lasted roughly 10 cycles. TCRdb recomputed calls from the multiplex PCR reads with MiXCR, one row per CDR3 protein. The sample contains about 96,000 distinct CDR3 sequences, just over 65% of which appear only once. Germline V gives CDR1 SGHAT, CDR2 FQDESV (reference sequence). This CDR3 has 14 residues.

The entry originates in a study of tumor-infiltrating lymphocytes in primary liver carcinoma. The overall study: Measuring 4.2 to 10 cm across, the tumors were staged as T1-T3 N0M0.

Study results and caveats: Tumors carried a top-250-clone fraction significantly exceeding that of blood (p = 0.039).

Sequences were obtained from tumor-adjacent normal liver tissue. The chain has TRBV11-1 and TRBJ1-6; D may be TRBD1 (6 bases). This receptor was taken from a man in his forties with primary liver carcinoma and hepatitis B virus infection. CDR3 coding DNA: TGTGCCAGCAGCCTCAGGGGAAATAATTCACCCCTCCGCTTT. Protein sequence: CASSLRGNNSPLRF.